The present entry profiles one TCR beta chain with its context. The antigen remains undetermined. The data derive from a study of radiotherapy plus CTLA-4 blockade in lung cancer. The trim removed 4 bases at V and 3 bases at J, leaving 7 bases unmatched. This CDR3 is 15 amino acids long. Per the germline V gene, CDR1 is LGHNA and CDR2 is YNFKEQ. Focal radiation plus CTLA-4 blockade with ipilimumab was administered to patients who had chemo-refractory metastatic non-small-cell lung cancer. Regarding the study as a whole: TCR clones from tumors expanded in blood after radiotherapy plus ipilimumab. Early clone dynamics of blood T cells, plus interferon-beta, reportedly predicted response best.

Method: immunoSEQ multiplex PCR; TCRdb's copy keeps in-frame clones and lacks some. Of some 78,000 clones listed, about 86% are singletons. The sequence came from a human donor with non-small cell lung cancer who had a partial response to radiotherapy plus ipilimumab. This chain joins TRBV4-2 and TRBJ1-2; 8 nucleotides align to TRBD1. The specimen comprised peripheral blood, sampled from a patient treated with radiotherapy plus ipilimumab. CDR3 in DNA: TGTGCCAGCAGCCCTGACAGGGGCAGGTACTATGGCTACACCTTC. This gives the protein CASSPDRGRYYGYTF.